This T cell receptor (beta chain) was observed in a study of blood T cell repertoires in COVID-19. The CDR3 length is 16 residues. J gave up 1 base and V 5 bases, and 7 bases lay outside the gene matches. Germline loops: CDR1 KGHDR, CDR2 SFDVKD. Profiling relied on immunoSEQ multiplex PCR, and the TCRdb table lists in-frame clones only, not all of them. The repertoire consists of 250,000 to 400,000 clones, with about 91% occurring once and the leading ten covering approximately 1.6%. This rearrangement joins TRBV24-1 to TRBJ2-3; 8 bases map to TRBD2. The sequenced sample consisted of peripheral blood. The receptor was derived from a young woman with COVID-19, enrolled during active disease. The CDR3 DNA reads as TGTGCCACCAGTGTCCGGGGGGGTCAGGGCACAGATACGCAGTATTTT. This codes for CATSVRGGQGTDTQYF.